This is a list of T cell receptor beta chains from one sample in a study of blood T cell repertoires in COVID-19. TCRdb's copy holds only in-frame clones and misses some; the assay was immunoSEQ multiplex PCR. This table holds around 180,000 clones, around 83% found once. The sample was peripheral blood. These receptors originate from a human donor in a cohort sampled during active COVID-19. Each CDR3 is given with its conserved first and last residue. The D gene is left open where the match is weak. Expanded clones are given a class, and other clones once, few, many or no size at all.

>TRBV7-2|TRBJ1-3|-|-
TGTGCCAGCAGCTTAGTCAGCTCTGGAAACACCATATATTTT
CASSLVSSGNTIYF
>TRBV7-9|TRBJ1-4|TRBD1|-
TGTGCCAGCAGCCCAAGGGACAGGGTCTTAGAAAAACTGTTTTTT
CASSPRDRVLEKLFF
>TRBV11-2|TRBJ2-3|-|-
TGTGCCAGCAGCTTAGGGGGCGGGGCCCCCGCGTATTTT
CASSLGGGAPAYF
>TRBV11-3|TRBJ2-2|-|-
TGTGCCAGCAGCTTGGCCAGGGACACCGGGGAGCTGTTTTTT
CASSLARDTGELFF
>TRBV4-2|TRBJ1-4|-|once
TGTGCCAGCAGCCAAGAGAGGCGGGATGAAAAACTGTTTTTT
CASSQERRDEKLFF
>TRBV12-3/TRBV12-4|TRBJ2-7|-|-
TGTGCCAGCAGACCCCGGGAGACCTACGAGCAGTACTTC
CASRPRETYEQYF
>TRBV9|TRBJ1-1|TRBD1|few
TGTGCCAGCAGCGGCAGACAGGGGATGGACACTGAAGCTTTCTTT
CASSGRQGMDTEAFF
>TRBV27|TRBJ2-7|-|-
TGTGCCAGCTACTCGAGACAGTCCTACGAGCAGTACTTC
CASYSRQSYEQYF
>TRBV11-2|TRBJ1-2|TRBD1|-
TGTGCCAGCAGCTTAGAAGGGGGCGTCGGCTACACCTTC
CASSLEGGVGYTF
>TRBV7-2|TRBJ2-3|-|few
TGTGCCAGCAGCTTAGGGGGTCGCAGGGGAGAGTATTTT
CASSLGGRRGEYF
>TRBV27|TRBJ1-5|-|-
TGTGCCAGCAGTCCCCTCGGTGAAAATCAGCCCCAGCATTTT
CASSPLGENQPQHF
>TRBV24-1|TRBJ2-5|-|few
TGTGCCACCAGTGACTCAGGGAACTTCCAAGAGACCCAGTACTTC
CATSDSGNFQETQYF
>TRBV5-1|TRBJ1-6|TRBD1|-
TGCGCCAGCAGCACCCGGGACAGGGGCCCTATTCGGAATTCACCCCTCCACTTT
CASSTRDRGPIRNSPLHF
>TRBV5-1|TRBJ1-1|-|-
TGCGCCAGCAGCTTGTTTGGGTTAGGGGACACTGAAGCTTTCTTT
CASSLFGLGDTEAFF
>TRBV10-3|TRBJ1-1|-|once
TGTGCCATCCGTGGGGGCAACACTGAAGCTTTCTTT
CAIRGGNTEAFF
>TRBV7-2|TRBJ1-1|-|few
TGTGCCAGCAGCTTAAGGAGCATGAACACTGAAGCTTTCTTT
CASSLRSMNTEAFF
>TRBV3-1/TRBV3-2|TRBJ1-1|-|-
TGTGCCAGCAGCCAAGAACCGCGTATGAACACTGAAGCTTTCTTT
CASSQEPRMNTEAFF
>TRBV25-1|TRBJ2-7|TRBD2|-
TGTGCCAGCAGTGTACTAGCGGGGGCCTCTGAGCAGTACTTC
CASSVLAGASEQYF
>TRBV18|TRBJ2-6|TRBD1|-
TGTGCCAGCCGAGATTCCGGGACAGGGCTCTCTGGGGCCAACGTCCTGACTTTC
CASRDSGTGLSGANVLTF
>TRBV13|TRBJ1-4|-|-
TGTGCCAGCAGCCAAGGCGGGGGGGAAAAACTGTTTTTT
CASSQGGGEKLFF
>TRBV19|TRBJ1-2|-|-
TGTGCCAGTACCCCCCCAGGGGACCCCTATGGCTACACCTTC
CASTPPGDPYGYTF